This T cell receptor beta chain is drawn from a study of OX40 agonist ivuxolimab in advanced cancers. Looking at the study overall: The study gave patients intravenous ivuxolimab at 0.01 to 10 mg/kg every 2 weeks. One hepatocellular carcinoma and two cutaneous melanoma patients partially responded. General observations from the study: Relative to CD4+ cells, CD8+ T cells on average had more expanded clones.

This clone appeared a single time. Its target is unknown. Sequencing was performed with immunoSEQ multiplex PCR; in TCRdb, only in-frame clones are kept and a portion is missing. The repertoire has 30,000 to 45,000 clones, over 80% of them found once; the top ten carry 25% to 35%. Exclusion of a patient followed from autoimmune disease history or systemic immunosuppression. The receptor was isolated from an adult with an advanced solid tumor such as melanoma, head and neck, liver or kidney cancer. The specimen was CD4+ or CD8+ T cells sorted from blood, collected in a trial of the OX40 agonist ivuxolimab.

The chain's CDR3 is CASSERGSGSQEQFF. The CDR3 nucleotides are TGTGCCAGCAGTGAACGGGGTAGCGGGAGTCAGGAGCAGTTCTTC. The chain recombines TRBV6-1 with TRBJ2-1, with 9 bases lining up with TRBD2. CDR1 is MNHNS, CDR2 SASEGT, per germline. This CDR3 contains 15 residues. With 2 bases clipped from V and 10 bases from J, the junction kept 9 bases outside the gene matches.